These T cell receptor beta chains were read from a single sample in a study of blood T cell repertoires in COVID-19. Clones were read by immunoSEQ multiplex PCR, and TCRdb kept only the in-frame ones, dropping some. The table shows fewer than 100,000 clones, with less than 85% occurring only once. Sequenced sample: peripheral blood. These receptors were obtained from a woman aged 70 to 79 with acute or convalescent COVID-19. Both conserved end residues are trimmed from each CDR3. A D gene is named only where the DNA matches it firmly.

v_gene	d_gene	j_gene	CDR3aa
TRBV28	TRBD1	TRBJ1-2	ASSSTGQGGYGYT
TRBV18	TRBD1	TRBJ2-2	ASSPVQGARTGELF
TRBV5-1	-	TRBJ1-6	ASSVESSYNSPLH
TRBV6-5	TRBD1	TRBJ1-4	ASKIRGRSEKLF
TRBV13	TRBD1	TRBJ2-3	ASSLGDRGQIDTQY
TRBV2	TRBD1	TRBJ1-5	ASRGTGDQPQH
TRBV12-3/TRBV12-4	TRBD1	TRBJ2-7	ASRRGPLIEQY
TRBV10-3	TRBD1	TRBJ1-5	AIGTGDQPQH
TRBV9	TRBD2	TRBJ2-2	ASSVVSGVTGELF
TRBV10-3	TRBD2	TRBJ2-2	AIGLAGGSGELF
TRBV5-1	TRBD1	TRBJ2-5	ASSRSQGLEETQY